Following are 18 T cell receptor beta chains from one sample sequenced in a study of cytomegalovirus exposure and HLA in healthy donors. Primers for the PCR totalled 60 Vbeta and 13 Jbeta. Produced via immunoSEQ multiplex PCR; TCRdb's table is partial and in-frame only. The profile shows about 170,000 clones, around 76% of them singletons. Sequencing used PBMCs. The receptors derive from a woman in her twenties or thirties in good health and CMV-seropositive.

This chain links TRBV4-1 with TRBJ2-7; TRBD2 matches at 10 bases. V dropped 0 bases and J dropped 2; count of bases not matched to a gene: 10. The length of the CDR3 is 18 residues. Germline-derived CDR1 and CDR2 are MGHRA and YSYEKL. The CDR3 nucleotides are TGCGCCAGCAGCCAAGACGCGCTAGCGGGGGAGATACCCTACGAGCAGTACTTC. As protein: CASSQDALAGEIPYEQYF.

This clone was observed a single time. The chain links TRBV7-9 to TRBJ2-3; a possible D gene is TRBD2 (6 bases). Germline loops: CDR1 SEHNR, CDR2 FQNEAQ (reference sequence). The CDR3 sequence is 12 residues long. Trimming left V 8 bases short and J 2 bases short, with 8 bases between. In nucleotides, the CDR3 is TGTGCCAGCGGACTAACCACAGATACGCAGTATTTT. This encodes CASGLTTDTQYF. Complete variable domain (other parts from reference TRBV7-9 and TRBJ2-3): DTGVSQNPRHKITKRGQNVTFRCDPISEHNRLYWYRQTLGQGPEFLTYFQNEAQLEKSRLLSDRFSAERPKGSFSTLEIQRTEQGDSAMYLCASGLTTDTQYFGPGTRLTVL.

The chain uses TRBV11-2 and TRBJ2-7; 14 positions match TRBD2. V was pared by 1 base and J by 3 bases, with 5 bases of the junction left unmatched. The CDR3 consists of 17 residues. Germline V lookup: CDR1 SGHAT, CDR2 FQNNGV. The CDR3 sequence is CASSLVRTSGGYYEQYF. The CDR3 region has the DNA TGTGCCAGCAGCTTAGTAAGGACTAGCGGGGGGTACTACGAGCAGTACTTC. Filled out from reference TRBV11-2 and TRBJ2-7, the complete variable domain reads EAGVAQSPRYKIIEKRQSVAFWCNPISGHATLYWYQQILGQGPKLLIQFQNNGVVDDSQLPKDRFSAERLKGVDSTLKIQPAKLEDSAVYLCASSLVRTSGGYYEQYFGPGTRLTVT.

This chain connects TRBV30 to TRBJ1-3, with TRBD1 as a possible D gene (5 bases). This CDR3 region has 13 residues. Trimming removed 1 base at V and 8 bases at J, with 12 bases between. Germline V gives CDR1 GTSNPN, CDR2 SVGIG (reference sequence). Written as DNA, the CDR3 is TGTGCCTGGAGTGAAGGAGGGACGCACACCATATATTTT. Translation: CAWSEGGTHTIYF.

The chain employs TRBV29-1 and TRBJ2-1; no firm D call. This CDR3 has 12 amino acids. The V gene lost 4 bases and the J gene lost 2 bases, with 6 bases spanning the gap. Looked up from germline, CDR1 is SQVTM and CDR2 is ANQGSEA. The CDR3 sequence: CSVASTYNEQFF. The CDR3 bases are TGCAGCGTTGCCAGTACCTACAATGAGCAGTTCTTC.

CDR3 protein: CATNGGGLPSADTQYF. In nucleotides, the CDR3 is TGTGCCACCAACGGCGGGGGGCTCCCCTCGGCAGATACGCAGTATTTT. The genes are TRBV15 and TRBJ2-3, with 8 bases fitting TRBD2. The length of the CDR3 is 16 residues. Germline V gives CDR1 LNHNV, CDR2 YYDKDF (reference sequence). With 7 bases clipped from V and 4 bases from J, the junction kept 13 bases outside the gene matches.

V usage is TRBV28 and J usage is TRBJ2-7, with D unresolved. Per germline, CDR1 MDHEN and CDR2 SYDVKM. The CDR3 runs 12 residues. Trimming took 8 bases from V and 0 from J, leaving 8 bases between them. The CDR3 bases are TGTGCCAGCTGGAGAGTCTCCTACGAGCAGTACTTC. Translation: CASWRVSYEQYF. Together with reference TRBV28 and TRBJ2-7, the CDR3 gives the full variable domain: DVKVTQSSRYLVKRTGEKVFLECVQDMDHENMFWYRQDPGLGLRLIYFSYDVKMKEKGDIPEGYSVSREKKERFSLILESASTNQTSMYLCASWRVSYEQYFGPGTRLTVT.

This chain connects TRBV6-5 to TRBJ2-7; 7 positions agree with TRBD1. The V and J ends lost 4 bases and 3 bases, in that order; junction bases with no gene match: 12. Germline V lookup: CDR1 MNHEY, CDR2 SVGAGI. There are 16 residues in the CDR3. The CDR3 DNA reads TGTGCCAGCAGTTCCCCACCGGGACAGCCCGTCTACGAGCAGTACTTC. Translation gives CASSSPPGQPVYEQYF.

This chain uses TRBV13 with TRBJ2-1; 7 positions match TRBD1. CDR1 is PRHDT and CDR2 is FYEKMQ in the germline V gene (reference sequence). The CDR3 spans 15 residues. The V gene end was trimmed by 4 bases and the J gene end by 6 bases; junction bases not matched to a gene: 9. CDR3 amino acids: CASSSTRQGFNEQFF. The CDR3 coding sequence is TGTGCCAGCAGCTCCACCCGACAGGGATTCAATGAGCAGTTCTTC.

Concerning this clone itself: The same CDR3 also results from other DNA sequences found in this sample. CDR3 DNA sequence: TGCGCCAGCAGCTTGGGAGCCTCTGGAAACACCATATATTTT. Translated: CASSLGASGNTIYF. V usage is TRBV5-1 and J usage is TRBJ1-3, with D uncertain. Trimming took 0 bases from V and 0 from J, leaving 4 bases between them. This CDR3 is 14 amino acids long. The germline CDR1 and CDR2 sequences are SGHRS and YFSETQ.

The rearrangement uses TRBV7-2 and TRBJ2-7; the D is unclear. Germline loops: CDR1 SGHTA, CDR2 FQGNSA. The CDR3 extends over 14 amino acids. The ends were cut back, 1 base at V and 0 bases at J, with 7 bases in the middle. The CDR3 coding sequence is TGTGCCAGCAGCTTAGATTGGAGCTCCTACGAGCAGTACTTC. It translates to CASSLDWSSYEQYF.

In the case of this clone: The junction shows a germline mismatch at one end, possibly a read error. The rearrangement uses TRBV2 and TRBJ1-2; 7 nucleotides match TRBD1. Germline V gene lookup returns CDR1 SNHLY and CDR2 FYNNEI. The CDR3 length is 14 residues. CDR3 sequence (DNA): TGTGCCAGGCTTTCTCAAATGGGACAGAACTTTTTCGCCTTC. This translates into CARLSQMGQNFFAF.

The genes are TRBV4-2 and TRBJ2-1; 13 bases agree with TRBD2. Germline assignment: CDR1 LGHNA and CDR2 YNFKEQ. V was clipped by 6 bases and J by 7 bases; unmatched bases: 6. The CDR3 is made up of 15 amino acids. The CDR3 loop is CASSPGTSGINEQFF. The CDR3 nucleotides are TGTGCCAGCAGTCCCGGGACTAGCGGGATTAATGAGCAGTTCTTC.

The V gene is TRBV4-3, the J gene TRBJ2-7; the match to TRBD1 covers 9 bases. From germline, CDR1 is LGHNA and CDR2 YSLEER. V lost 1 base, J lost 5 bases, and 9 bases stayed unmatched. This CDR3 is 16 amino acids long. The CDR3 DNA is TGCGCCAGCAGCCAAGCCGGGACAGGGTTCTTCGACGAGCAGTACTTC. Translating gives CASSQAGTGFFDEQYF.

Concerning this clone itself: The same CDR3 arises from other DNA sequences in this sample as well. This chain links TRBV7-2 with TRBJ1-2; the D is unclear. The CDR3 length is 12 residues. Germline V gene lookup returns CDR1 SGHTA and CDR2 FQGNSA. The germline V and J ends were trimmed by 8 bases and 7 bases, with 14 bases remaining between them. CDR3 bases: TGTGCCAGCTCCCCCGGGGAAAGTGGCTACACCTTC. This sequence encodes CASSPGESGYTF. Full variable domain (missing parts from reference TRBV7-2 and TRBJ1-2): GAGVSQSPSNKVTEKGKDVELRCDPISGHTALYWYRQSLGQGLEFLIYFQGNSAPDKSGLPSDRFSAERTGGSVSTLTIQRTQQEDSAVYLCASSPGESGYTFGSGTRLTVV.

The gene calls are TRBV6-5 and TRBJ1-1, with D unresolved. This CDR3 comprises 11 residues. Germline V gene lookup returns CDR1 MNHEY and CDR2 SVGAGI. Trimming shortened V by 2 bases and J by 8 bases, and 6 bases separated the two germline ends. The CDR3 nucleotides read TGTGCCAGCAGTTACAATTCGGAAGCTTTCTTT. It codes for CASSYNSEAFF.

For the CDR3, the DNA is TGTGCCAGCAGCTTAGGGGGCGGTGAAGCTTTCTTT. The encoded protein is CASSLGGGEAFF. The rearrangement uses TRBV11-2 and TRBJ1-1; D may be TRBD1 (5 bases). Trimming cost V 1 base and J 7 bases, with 7 bases left between them. CDR1 and CDR2 (germline): SGHAT, FQNNGV. The CDR3 length is 12 residues.

The chain combines TRBV7-9 with TRBJ2-7; tentatively, D is TRBD2 (6 bases). The CDR3 is made up of 13 amino acids. Trimming shortened V by 5 bases and J by 6 bases, and 14 bases separated the two germline ends. Germline values: CDR1 SEHNR, CDR2 FQNEAQ (reference sequence). In nucleotides, the CDR3 is TGTGCCAGCAGCCGGGGGACTCTCCTCGAGCAGTACTTC. It translates to CASSRGTLLEQYF.